These 5 T cell receptor beta chains originate from one sample sequenced in a study of lymphopenia after photon versus proton radiotherapy. The protocol was immunoSEQ multiplex PCR, while the TCRdb copy is restricted to in-frame clones and leaves out a portion. The table records around 70,000 clones, roughly 93% of them present only once. The sample was peripheral blood, taken from a patient treated with photon-based radiotherapy. The receptors were gathered from a woman in her 70s with pancreatic cancer.

The CDR3, as DNA: TGTGCCAGCAGCCTATGGGCCCTCTACAATGAGCGGCAGTTCTTC. Translated: CASSLWALYNERQFF. V usage is TRBV11-1 and J usage is TRBJ2-1; D gene uncertain. Trimming took 5 bases from V and 12 from J, leaving 23 bases between them. CDR1 is SGHAT and CDR2 is FQDESV in the germline V gene (reference sequence). The CDR3 spans 15 residues.

This clone was seen more than once but under ten times. This chain links TRBV12-5 with TRBJ2-7, with 11 bases fitting TRBD2. Germline values: CDR1 LGHNT, CDR2 FRNRAP. The CDR3 runs to 13 residues. J was trimmed by 4 bases and V by 6 bases; bases with no gene match: 2. The DNA of the CDR3 is TGTGCTAGTGGGCCTAGCGGGAGGTACGAGCAGTACTTC. Amino acids: CASGPSGRYEQYF.

This rearrangement joins TRBV7-3 to TRBJ2-5, with 8 bases lining up with TRBD1. The CDR3 is 13 amino acids. Trimming removed 5 bases from V and 4 bases from J; junction bases left unmatched: 3. From germline, CDR1 is SGHTA and CDR2 FQGTGA. The CDR3 sequence is CASSRGQGETQYF. The DNA of the CDR3 is TGTGCCAGCAGCCGAGGACAGGGAGAGACCCAGTACTTC. The entire variable domain, with the rest obtained from reference TRBV7-3 and TRBJ2-5, is as follows: GAGVSQTPSNKVTEKGKYVELRCDPISGHTALYWYRQSLGQGPEFLIYFQGTGAADDSGLPNDRFFAVRPEGSVSTLKIQRTERGDSAVYLCASSRGQGETQYFGPGTRLLVL.

This clone was detected only once. The rearrangement uses TRBV12-5 and TRBJ2-7; 7 bases fit TRBD1. The germline V gene encodes CDR1 LGHNT and CDR2 FRNRAP. The CDR3 has 15 residues. Trimming removed 4 bases from V and 0 bases from J; junction bases left unmatched: 6. CDR3 sequence (DNA): TGTGCTAGTGGTTATGACAGGGCGAGCTCCTACGAGCAGTACTTC. Translation gives CASGYDRASSYEQYF.

The J gene is TRBJ1-2, the V gene TRBV25-1; D uncertain. The CDR3 extends over 13 amino acids. Germline CDR1 MGHDK, CDR2 SYGVNS. The V gene lost 1 base and the J gene lost 7 bases, with 10 bases spanning the gap. The CDR3 loop is CASSESAVSGYTF. The DNA for the CDR3 is TGTGCCAGCAGTGAATCAGCAGTATCTGGCTACACCTTC.